This TCR beta chain was found in a study of cytomegalovirus exposure and HLA in healthy donors. Primers included in the PCR were 60 Vbeta and 13 Jbeta primers. The assay was immunoSEQ multiplex PCR, and TCRdb's table has in-frame clones only and misses some. This sample has under 110,000 clones, with approximately 70% found just once. V lost 5 bases, J lost 5 bases, and 12 bases lay in between. The CDR3 consists of 13 residues. CDR1 and CDR2 from the germline V gene are MRHNA and SNTAGT. Sequencing was done on a sample of PBMCs. This rearrangement joins TRBV6-4 to TRBJ2-5; D is ambiguous. The sequence came from a boy aged 5-17 years in good health and CMV-seronegative. CDR3 DNA sequence: TGTGCCAGCAGTCCCTCCGATCGGGAGACCCAGTACTTC. Protein product: CASSPSDRETQYF.